This T cell receptor (beta chain) originates from a study of regulatory T cells in long-lasting Graves disease. Study overall: Recently diagnosed Graves' patients had received antithyroid drugs for under 3 months.

Germline assignment: CDR1 SEHNR and CDR2 FQNEAQ (reference sequence). V lost 5 bases and J lost 7; bases outside the gene matches: 13. This CDR3 contains 16 residues. Study conclusions and caveats: What was studied was peripheral blood only, and not thyroid tissue. Relative to newly diagnosed Graves' patients, persistent ones had lower TCR diversity.

The authors built TCR beta libraries using iRepertoire HTBI primers and Arm-PCR of CDR3 regions. TCRdb re-derived calls from the multiplex PCR reads in MiXCR, one entry per CDR3 protein. The sample has more than 300,000 distinct CDR3 sequences, approximately 12% seen once. Time point in this sample: newly diagnosed GD, antithyroid drugs for less than 3 months. Isolated PBMC RNA provided the starting material for the TCR library. This clonotype was seen at least ten times. Antigen: not known. These data also featured in a second study, about T cells in Graves' hyperthyroidism and ophthalmopathy. That investigation notes: Uncontrolled infection, other autoimmune disease, pregnancy or lactation led to exclusion.

The origin of this receptor is a woman aged 18-29 years with Graves disease. The sequenced sample was peripheral blood mononuclear cells (PBMCs), obtained at new diagnosis, from a patient treated with antithyroid drugs. The chain uses TRBV7-9 and TRBJ1-4; 7 nucleotides match TRBD1. CDR3 nucleotides: TGTGCCAGCAGCCCCACCGACAGGGTAGGTGGTGAAAAACTGTTTTTT. This codes for CASSPTDRVGGEKLFF.